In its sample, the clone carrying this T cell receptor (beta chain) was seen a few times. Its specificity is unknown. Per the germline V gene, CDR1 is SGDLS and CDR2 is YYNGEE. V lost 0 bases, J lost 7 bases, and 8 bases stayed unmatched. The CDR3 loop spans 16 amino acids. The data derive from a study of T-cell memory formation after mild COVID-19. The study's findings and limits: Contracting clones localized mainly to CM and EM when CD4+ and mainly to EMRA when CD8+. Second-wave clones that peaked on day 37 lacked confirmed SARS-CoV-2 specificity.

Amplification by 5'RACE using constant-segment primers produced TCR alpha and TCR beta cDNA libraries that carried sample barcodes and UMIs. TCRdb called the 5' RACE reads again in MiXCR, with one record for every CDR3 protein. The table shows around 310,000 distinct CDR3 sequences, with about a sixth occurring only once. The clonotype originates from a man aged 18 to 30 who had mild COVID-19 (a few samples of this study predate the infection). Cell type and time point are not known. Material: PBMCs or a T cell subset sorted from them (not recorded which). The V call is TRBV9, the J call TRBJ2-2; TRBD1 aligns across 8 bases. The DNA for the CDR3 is TGTGCCAGCAGCGTAGTCCCCGGACAGGGCAACGGGGAGCTGTTTTTT. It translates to CASSVVPGQGNGELFF.